The TCR beta chain described here comes from a study of blood T cell repertoires in COVID-19. For the study at large: Acute and convalescent COVID-19 samples came from the United States, Italy and Spain.

Grouping used clinical history reported by participants in a survey and questionnaire. Those designated as exposed participants met a COVID-19 case within 2 weeks before study entry. Original handling: Estimation of nucleated cell counts relied on the amplification of reference gene primers. Assay: immunoSEQ multiplex PCR; the TCRdb copy retains only in-frame clones and omits some. V and J calls and clone size follow that table, whereas D and trimming were derived from the DNA. Found here are more than 300,000 clones, roughly nine tenths of them singletons; the top ten hold roughly 3.9%. The CDR3 has 16 residues. The V segment lost 4 bases and the J segment 5 bases; nucleotides outside the gene matches: 13. CDR1 SGHTA and CDR2 FQGNSA come from the germline V gene.

V gene TRBV7-2 combines with J gene TRBJ2-7; 8 positions agree with TRBD2. This receptor was taken from a woman in her twenties or thirties who had been exposed to COVID-19. The specimen sequenced was PBMCs or T cells enriched from blood (not recorded which). DNA of the CDR3: TGTGCCAGCAGCTACACCGTGACTAGCGCGCCGCACGAGCAGTACTTC. It codes for CASSYTVTSAPHEQYF.